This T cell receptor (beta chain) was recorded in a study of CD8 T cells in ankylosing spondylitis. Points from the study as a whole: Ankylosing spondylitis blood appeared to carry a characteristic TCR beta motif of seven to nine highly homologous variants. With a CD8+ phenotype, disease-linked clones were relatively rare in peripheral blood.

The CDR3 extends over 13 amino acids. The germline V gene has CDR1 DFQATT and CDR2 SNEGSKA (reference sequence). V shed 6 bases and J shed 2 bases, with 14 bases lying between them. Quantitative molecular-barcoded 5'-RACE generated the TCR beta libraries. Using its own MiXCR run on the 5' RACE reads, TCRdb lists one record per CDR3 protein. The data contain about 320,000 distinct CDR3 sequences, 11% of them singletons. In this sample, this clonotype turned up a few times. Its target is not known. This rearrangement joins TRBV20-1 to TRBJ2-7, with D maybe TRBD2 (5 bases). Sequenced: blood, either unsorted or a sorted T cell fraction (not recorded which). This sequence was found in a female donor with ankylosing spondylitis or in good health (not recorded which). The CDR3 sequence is CSAPRDSTYEQYF. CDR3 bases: TGCAGTGCCCCGAGGGATTCCACCTACGAGCAGTACTTC.